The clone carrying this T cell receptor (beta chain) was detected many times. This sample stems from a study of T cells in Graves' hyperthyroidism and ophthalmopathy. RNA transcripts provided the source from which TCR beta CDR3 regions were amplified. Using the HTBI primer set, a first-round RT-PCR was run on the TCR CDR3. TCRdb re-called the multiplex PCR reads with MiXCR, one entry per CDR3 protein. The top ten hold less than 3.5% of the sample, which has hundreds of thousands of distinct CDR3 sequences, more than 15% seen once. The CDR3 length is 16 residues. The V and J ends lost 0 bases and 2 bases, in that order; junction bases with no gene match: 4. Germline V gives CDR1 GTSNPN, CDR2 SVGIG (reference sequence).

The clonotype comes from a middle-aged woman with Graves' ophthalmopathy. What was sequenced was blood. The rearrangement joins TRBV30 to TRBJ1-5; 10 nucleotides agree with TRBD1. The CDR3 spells CAWSVQGQGRNQPQHF. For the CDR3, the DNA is TGTGCCTGGAGTGTACAGGGACAGGGGCGCAATCAGCCCCAGCATTTT.